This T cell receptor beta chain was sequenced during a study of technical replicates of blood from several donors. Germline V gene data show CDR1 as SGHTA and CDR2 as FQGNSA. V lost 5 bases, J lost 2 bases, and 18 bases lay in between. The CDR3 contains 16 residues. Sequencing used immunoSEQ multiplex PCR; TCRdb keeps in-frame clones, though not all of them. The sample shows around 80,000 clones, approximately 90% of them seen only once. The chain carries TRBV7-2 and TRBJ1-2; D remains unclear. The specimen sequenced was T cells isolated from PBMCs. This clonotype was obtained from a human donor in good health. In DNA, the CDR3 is TGTGCCAGCAGCCGCGAACCGATAGATGAGAACTATGGCTACACCTTC. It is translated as CASSREPIDENYGYTF. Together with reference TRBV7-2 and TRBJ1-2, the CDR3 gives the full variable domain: GAGVSQSPSNKVTEKGKDVELRCDPISGHTALYWYRQSLGQGLEFLIYFQGNSAPDKSGLPSDRFSAERTGGSVSTLTIQRTQQEDSAVYLCASSREPIDENYGYTFGSGTRLTVV.